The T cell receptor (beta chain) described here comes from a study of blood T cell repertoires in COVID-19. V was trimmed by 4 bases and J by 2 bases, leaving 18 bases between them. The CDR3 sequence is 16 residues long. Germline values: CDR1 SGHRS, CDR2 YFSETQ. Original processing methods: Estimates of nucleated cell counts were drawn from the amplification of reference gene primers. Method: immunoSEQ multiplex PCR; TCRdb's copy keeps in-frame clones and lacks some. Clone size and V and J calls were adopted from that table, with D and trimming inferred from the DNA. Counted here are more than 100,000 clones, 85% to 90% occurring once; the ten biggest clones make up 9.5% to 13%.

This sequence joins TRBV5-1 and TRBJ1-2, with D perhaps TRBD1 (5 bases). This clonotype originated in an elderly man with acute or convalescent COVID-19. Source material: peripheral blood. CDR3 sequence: CASSPGGATFNYGYTF. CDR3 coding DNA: TGCGCCAGCAGCCCGGGGGGAGCTACCTTCAACTATGGCTACACCTTC.